This is a list of T cell receptor beta chains from one sample in a study of blood T cell repertoires in COVID-19. Profiled with immunoSEQ multiplex PCR; TCRdb holds only in-frame clones, not every one. Of some 110,000 clones listed, approximately 85% are singletons. The sample comprised peripheral blood. These receptors originate from a human donor in a cohort sampled during active COVID-19. The CDR3 runs from the conserved cysteine through the conserved F or W. The order of the fields is J gene, V gene, D gene, clone size, CDR3 DNA, CDR3 protein. The D gene is left open where the match is weak. Size is stated for part of the rows, as once, few or many counts, or as a class when the clone is expanded.

TRBJ2-7 | TRBV18 | TRBD2 | - | TGTGCCAGCCGACTAGCGGGAGGCCCCAACGAGCAGTACTTC | CASRLAGGPNEQYF
TRBJ2-3 | TRBV5-8 | TRBD2 | - | TGTGCCAGCAGCCCACTAGCGGGAGCCTACACAGATACGCAGTATTTT | CASSPLAGAYTDTQYF
TRBJ1-3 | TRBV2 | - | - | TGTGCCAGCAGGGGGGGATATACGTCCTCTGGAAACACCATATATTTT | CASRGGYTSSGNTIYF
TRBJ1-5 | TRBV6-5 | TRBD1 | - | TGTGCCAGCGAGGACAGGGGGCATCAGCCCCAGCATTTT | CASEDRGHQPQHF
TRBJ2-3 | TRBV30 | TRBD2 | - | TGTGCCTGGAGTCCCTTAGCGGGAGTGAGGGATACGCAGTATTTT | CAWSPLAGVRDTQYF
TRBJ2-1 | TRBV2 | TRBD1 | - | TGTGCCAGCAGTAACCAGGGGGCGGCCTACAATGAGCAGTTCTTC | CASSNQGAAYNEQFF
TRBJ2-1 | TRBV11-2 | TRBD2 | - | TGTGCCAGCAGCTTAAGGACTAGCGGGAGTTTGAATGAGCAGTTCTTC | CASSLRTSGSLNEQFF
TRBJ2-7 | TRBV5-1 | - | few | TGCGCCAGCAGGGGTAGCGGCAGTTACGAGCAGTACTTC | CASRGSGSYEQYF
TRBJ1-5 | TRBV10-2 | TRBD1 | - | TGCGCCAGCAGTGCCCATCGGGACAGGGGTCAGCCCCAGCATTTT | CASSAHRDRGQPQHF
TRBJ2-3 | TRBV5-1 | - | - | TGCGCCAGCAGCTTGGCGACTAGTGCGCAGTATTTT | CASSLATSAQYF